This passage covers 32 T cell receptor beta chains from one sample sequenced in a study of Ad26.COV2.S vaccination and SARS-CoV-2 variants (dated by TCRdb to about 2021). The library was obtained by the immunoSEQ multiplex PCR assay. Imported from immuneACCESS, the table was reduced by TCRdb to in-frame sequences with V and J called. These copies leave out some clones; in studies compared against another copy, an unresolved V gene accounts for under half, and the cause of the remainder is not known. For this sample there are around 450,000 clones; about nine tenths appear just once. The leading ten clones occupy 1.5% to 2% of the sample. Explained via the paper, the treatment or condition label denotes: approximately 18 received Ad26.COV2.S at low or high dose, single or two shots; about 5 received placebo; per-sample allocation not given. Repertoires of vaccine and placebo recipients were sequenced from samples taken on day 63 after the first injection.

The source was peripheral blood, collected in a trial of Ad26.COV2.S vaccine versus placebo. The source of these receptors is a person aged 18-65 years who received the Ad26.COV2.S COVID-19 vaccine or a placebo.

The chain has TRBV5-4 and TRBJ2-2; possibly TRBD2 for D (6 bases). The V and J ends lost 1 base and 5 bases respectively, with 12 bases between them. This CDR3 region has 15 residues. Germline loops: CDR1 SGHNT, CDR2 YYREEE (reference sequence). CDR3 sequence: CASSLSGESTGELFF. CDR3 nucleotides: TGTGCCAGCAGCTTGTCGGGGGAGTCGACCGGGGAGCTGTTTTTT.

The count of this clone is one. This sequence joins TRBV5-1 and TRBJ2-4; D call uncertain. Between the trimmed V and J ends, which lost 0 bases and 8 bases, there was a span of 18 bases. Germline assignment: CDR1 SGHRS and CDR2 YFSETQ. There are 16 residues in the CDR3. The CDR3 bases are TGCGCCAGCAGCTTGGTAGGGCAGGAGCGAGGTGACATTCAGTACTTC. This codes for CASSLVGQERGDIQYF.

The chain employs TRBV6-5 and TRBJ1-1; possibly TRBD1 for D (5 bases). Between the trimmed V and J ends, which lost 3 bases and 4 bases, there was a span of 15 bases. The CDR3 totals 15 residues. The germline gives CDR1 MNHEY, CDR2 SVGAGI. CDR3 residues: CASSYNTGPPTEAFF. In DNA form, the CDR3 reads TGTGCCAGCAGTTATAATACAGGCCCACCCACTGAAGCTTTCTTT.

This chain links TRBV10-1 with TRBJ2-1; D might be TRBD2 (5 bases). The CDR3 is made up of 14 amino acids. V was trimmed by 3 bases and J by 3 bases, leaving 9 bases between them. CDR1 is WNHNN and CDR2 is SYGVQD in the germline V gene (reference sequence). Here the CDR3 DNA reads TGCGCCAGCAGTGATGGACTCCGCTACAATGAGCAGTTCTTC. Translating it yields CASSDGLRYNEQFF.

The chain's CDR3 is CASSQENDRGLYEQYF. DNA of the CDR3: TGCGCCAGCAGCCAAGAAAACGACAGGGGGCTCTACGAGCAGTACTTC. The rearrangement joins TRBV4-3 to TRBJ2-7, with TRBD1 matching over 10 bases. Trimming at V came to 0 bases and at J to 3 bases, leaving 5 bases not matched to a gene. Germline CDR1 LGHNA, CDR2 YSLEER. The CDR3 covers 16 residues.

This rearrangement joins TRBV18 to TRBJ2-2; TRBD2 aligns across 9 bases. The trim removed 3 bases at V and 2 bases at J, leaving 7 bases unmatched. Germline V lookup: CDR1 KGHSH, CDR2 LQKENI. This CDR3 comprises 17 residues. This CDR3 is CASSPPGLALNTGELFF. The CDR3 bases are TGTGCCAGCTCACCGCCGGGACTAGCCCTTAACACCGGGGAGCTGTTTTTT.

V usage is TRBV28 and J usage is TRBJ2-1; D gene uncertain. This CDR3 comprises 14 residues. The germline V gene has CDR1 MDHEN and CDR2 SYDVKM. Trimming removed 3 bases at V and 0 bases at J, with 6 bases between. The CDR3 sequence is CASSFRSSYNEQFF. The CDR3, as DNA: TGTGCCAGCAGTTTCAGGAGCTCCTACAATGAGCAGTTCTTC.

This clone was seen only once. This chain connects TRBV4-1 to TRBJ2-1; 9 nucleotides line up with TRBD2. The V and J ends lost 4 bases and 8 bases, in that order; junction bases with no gene match: 9. The CDR3 totals 15 residues. The germline CDR1 and CDR2 sequences are MGHRA and YSYEKL. The CDR3 bases are TGCGCCAGCAGCCCAGAGGTTAGCGGGAGTTATGAGCAGTTCTTC. Its translation: CASSPEVSGSYEQFF.

The chain recombines TRBV6-2 or TRBV6-3 with TRBJ2-7, with D perhaps matching TRBD2 (6 bases). CDR3 size: 17 residues. The ends were cut back, 4 bases at V and 2 bases at J, with 21 bases in the middle. Looked up from germline, CDR1 is MNHEY and CDR2 is SVGEGT. CDR3 nucleotides: TGTGCCAGCAGTTGGAAGGCGGGGTGGGGGATAGCCTACGAGCAGTACTTC. It specifies CASSWKAGWGIAYEQYF.

The chain is built from TRBV27 and TRBJ1-2; TRBD1 matches 10 bases. V lost 5 bases and J lost 4; bases outside the gene matches: 7. This CDR3 is built from 15 residues. Looked up from germline, CDR1 is MNHEY and CDR2 is SMNVEV (reference sequence). The CDR3 DNA is TGTGCCAGCAGTACTTGGACAGGGGGAGGCTATGGCTACACCTTC. Its translation: CASSTWTGGGYGYTF.

About this clone itself: This specimen includes other DNA sequences encoding the same CDR3. The chain carries TRBV19 and TRBJ2-1, with D tentatively TRBD2 (5 bases). The germline CDR1 and CDR2 sequences are LNHDA and SQIVND (reference sequence). The CDR3 has 12 residues. Trimming pared 3 bases from V and 7 bases from J, leaving 7 bases between. The CDR3 region is CASSIRGNEQFF. In DNA, the CDR3 is TGTGCCAGTAGTATTCGGGGTAATGAGCAGTTCTTC.

The chain couples TRBV4-3 to TRBJ1-2, with 9 bases matching TRBD1. From germline, CDR1 is LGHNA and CDR2 YSLEER. J was trimmed by 2 bases and V by 0 bases; bases with no gene match: 10. This CDR3 has 18 residues. This CDR3 reads CASSQDPAGQGVNYGYTF. CDR3 DNA sequence: TGCGCCAGCAGCCAAGATCCCGCGGGACAGGGTGTCAACTATGGCTACACCTTC.

CDR3 DNA: TGTGCCAGCAGCTTGGGTAGGAGGCATGTGGACACTGAAGCTTTCTTT. Its protein product is CASSLGRRHVDTEAFF. The chain combines TRBV5-4 with TRBJ1-1; D remains unclear. CDR1 is SGHNT, CDR2 YYREEE, per germline (reference sequence). The CDR3 has 16 amino acids. V was clipped by 0 bases and J by 3 bases, with 15 bases between them.

The J gene is TRBJ2-2, the V gene TRBV3-1 (or the pseudogene TRBV3-2), with D possibly TRBD2 on 6 matching bases. V was trimmed by 4 bases and J by 4 bases, leaving 16 bases between them. Germline V gene data show CDR1 as LGHDT and CDR2 as YNNKEL (reference sequence). There are 16 residues in the CDR3. CDR3 bases: TGTGCCAGCAGCCCTGTACCGACTAGGACCACCGGGGAGCTGTTTTTT. It encodes CASSPVPTRTTGELFF.

The V call is TRBV25-1, the J call TRBJ1-2; 8 nucleotides match TRBD1. CDR3 length: 14 amino acids. The V gene end was trimmed by 3 bases and the J gene end by 6 bases; junction bases not matched to a gene: 6. Germline V CDR1 and CDR2: MGHDK, SYGVNS. CDR3 residues: CASSDPGGADGYTF. CDR3 nucleotides: TGTGCCAGCAGTGACCCAGGGGGCGCGGATGGCTACACCTTC.

This chain connects TRBV3-1 (or the pseudogene TRBV3-2) to TRBJ2-5; 8 bases match TRBD2. CDR1 LGHDT and CDR2 YNNKEL come from the germline V gene (reference sequence). The CDR3 sequence is 15 residues long. Losses at the gene ends were 4 bases for V and 7 bases for J; bases not matched to a gene: 11. As DNA, the CDR3 is TGTGCCAGCAGCCCTCCGGGACTAGGGATTGGGACCCAGTACTTC. This gives the protein CASSPPGLGIGTQYF.

V is TRBV7-8 and J is TRBJ1-1, with unresolved D. Germline lookup yields CDR1 SGHVS and CDR2 FQNEAQ. This CDR3 spans 12 amino acids. The V gene lost 5 bases and the J gene lost 5 bases, with 9 bases spanning the gap. CDR3 nucleotide sequence: TGTGCCAGCAGCCCCCTCGGTACTGAAGCTTTCTTT. This translates into CASSPLGTEAFF. Variable domain in full (rest from reference TRBV7-8 and TRBJ1-1): GAGVSQSPRYKVAKRGQDVALRCDPISGHVSLFWYQQALGQGPEFLTYFQNEAQLDKSGLPSDRFFAERPEGSVSTLKIQRTQQEDSAVYLCASSPLGTEAFFGQGTRLTVV.

This chain links TRBV29-1 with TRBJ2-5; weak D call: TRBD1 (7 bases). Trimming pared 5 bases from V and 3 bases from J, leaving 13 bases between. CDR3 size: 13 residues. Germline V CDR1 and CDR2: SQVTM, ANQGSEA. CDR3 region: CSVSGDRKETQYF. CDR3 nucleotides: TGCAGCGTTTCGGGGGACAGAAAAGAGACCCAGTACTTC.

The DNA of the CDR3 is TGTGCCAGCAGCTTACGAAGGGGTCGCGAGCAGTACTTC. Translation: CASSLRRGREQYF. This chain connects TRBV7-2 to TRBJ2-7; tentatively, D is TRBD1 (5 bases). This CDR3 region has 13 residues. V dropped 2 bases and J dropped 6 bases, with 11 bases sitting between them. Per the germline V gene, CDR1 is SGHTA and CDR2 is FQGNSA.

CDR3 residues: CASSFNRIDEQFF. The CDR3 DNA follows: TGCGCCAGCAGCTTTAATAGGATCGATGAGCAGTTCTTC. This chain joins TRBV5-1 and TRBJ2-1, with no clear D. CDR3 size: 13 residues. The ends were cut back, 2 bases at V and 8 bases at J, with 11 bases in the middle. Germline V gene sequence: CDR1 SGHRS, CDR2 YFSETQ.

This clone was seen only once. The V gene is TRBV3-1 (or the pseudogene TRBV3-2), the J gene TRBJ1-1; TRBD1 matches at 7 bases. Germline lookup yields CDR1 LGHDT and CDR2 YNNKEL (reference sequence). Trimming cost V 7 bases and J 1 base; bases outside gene matches: 6. The CDR3 totals 14 residues. CDR3 nucleotides: TGTGCCAGCACCCCGGGACAGAGGAACACTGAAGCTTTCTTT. This codes for CASTPGQRNTEAFF.

The table lists this clone with a few counts. The rearrangement uses TRBV15 and TRBJ1-1; D unresolved. CDR1 LNHNV and CDR2 YYDKDF come from the germline V gene (reference sequence). V was trimmed by 9 bases and J by 3 bases, leaving 8 bases between them. CDR3 length equals 11 residues. In DNA form, the CDR3 reads TGTGCCACGTCGATGGACACTGAAGCTTTCTTT. This encodes CATSMDTEAFF.

This chain uses TRBV3-1 (or the pseudogene TRBV3-2) with TRBJ2-1, with 14 bases that match TRBD2. The CDR3 is made up of 17 amino acids. Germline trimming cut 3 bases from V and 7 bases from J; bases unmatched to any gene: 8. CDR1 and CDR2 (germline): LGHDT, YNNKEL (reference sequence). The CDR3 coding sequence is TGTGCCAGCAGCCAGGGACTAGCGGGAGTCTTGGGGAATGAGCAGTTCTTC. This codes for CASSQGLAGVLGNEQFF.

This chain uses TRBV7-4 with TRBJ2-1; D possibly corresponds to TRBD2 (5 bases). V was cut by 0 bases and J by 0 bases, with 9 bases left in between. The CDR3 sequence is 16 residues long. Germline V lookup: CDR1 SGHVT, CDR2 SQSDAQ. The chain's CDR3 is CASSLAPGSSYNEQFF. CDR3 sequence (DNA): TGTGCCAGCAGCTTAGCGCCGGGGAGCTCCTACAATGAGCAGTTCTTC.

This clone was seen a single time. V usage is TRBV7-2 and J usage is TRBJ2-3; 9 nucleotides line up with TRBD1. CDR3 length: 15 residues. Trimming removed 5 bases from V and 1 base from J; junction bases left unmatched: 4. The germline gives CDR1 SGHTA, CDR2 FQGNSA. DNA of the CDR3: TGTGCCAGCAGCCCCCGGGACAGGGGCACAGATACGCAGTATTTT. Its protein is CASSPRDRGTDTQYF.

J is TRBJ2-1 and V is TRBV29-1, with 8 positions matching TRBD1. Germline CDR1 is SQVTM and CDR2 is ANQGSEA. There are 16 residues in the CDR3. Germline trimming cut 0 bases from V and 4 bases from J; bases unmatched to any gene: 8. Here the CDR3 reads CSVEDPFRTGYNEQFF. For the CDR3, the DNA is TGCAGCGTTGAAGACCCGTTTAGGACAGGGTACAATGAGCAGTTCTTC.

The chain carries TRBV2 and TRBJ2-7; no clear D gene. CDR1 and CDR2 (germline): SNHLY, FYNNEI. This CDR3 spans 14 amino acids. V lost 0 bases to trimming and J lost 2 bases, with 8 bases between them. The CDR3 protein is CASSEAGTAYEQYF. For the CDR3, the DNA is TGTGCCAGCAGTGAAGCGGGCACAGCCTACGAGCAGTACTTC.

V gene TRBV6-5 combines with J gene TRBJ2-7; 7 bases line up with TRBD1. Trimming at V came to 7 bases and at J to 0 bases, leaving 3 bases not matched to a gene. The V gene's germline CDR1 is MNHEY and CDR2 SVGAGI. The CDR3 is 13 amino acids. The CDR3 is CASIRDSSYEQYF. CDR3 coding DNA: TGTGCCAGCATCCGGGACAGCTCCTACGAGCAGTACTTC.

For the CDR3, the DNA is TGTGCCAGTAGTATAAAAGTCGGATCCTACGAGCAGTACTTC. The encoded protein is CASSIKVGSYEQYF. The J gene is TRBJ2-7, the V gene TRBV19; D is unresolved. Trimming pared 2 bases from V and 1 base from J, leaving 9 bases between. There are 14 residues in the CDR3. Per the germline V gene, CDR1 is LNHDA and CDR2 is SQIVND (reference sequence).

The J gene is TRBJ1-1, the V gene TRBV11-2; unclear D gene. The CDR3 totals 12 residues. The germline V gene has CDR1 SGHAT and CDR2 FQNNGV. V dropped 2 bases and J dropped 7 bases, with 8 bases sitting between them. The CDR3 region is CASSLTTLEAFF. CDR3 bases: TGTGCCAGCAGCTTAACGACTCTTGAAGCTTTCTTT.

V and J are TRBV2 and TRBJ1-5; tentatively, D is TRBD1 (5 bases). Germline loops: CDR1 SNHLY, CDR2 FYNNEI. This CDR3 comprises 16 residues. Trimming took off 3 bases at V and 2 bases at J, with 14 bases between the two ends. This CDR3 is CASSEGLYLGNQPQHF. CDR3 in DNA: TGTGCCAGCAGTGAGGGGCTGTATCTGGGCAATCAGCCCCAGCATTTT.

This chain joins TRBV28 and TRBJ2-7; D is undetermined. In germline, CDR1 is MDHEN, CDR2 SYDVKM. The CDR3 is made up of 15 amino acids. Trimming shortened V by 2 bases and J by 3 bases, and 14 bases separated the two germline ends. This chain's CDR3 is CASSLLGSSFYEQYF. The CDR3 nucleotides are TGTGCCAGCAGTTTACTAGGATCCTCATTCTACGAGCAGTACTTC. The full variable domain, its missing parts supplied by reference TRBV28 and TRBJ2-7, is DVKVTQSSRYLVKRTGEKVFLECVQDMDHENMFWYRQDPGLGLRLIYFSYDVKMKEKGDIPEGYSVSREKKERFSLILESASTNQTSMYLCASSLLGSSFYEQYFGPGTRLTVT.